Shown below are 29 T cell receptor beta chains from a single sample sequenced in a study of blood T cell repertoires in COVID-19. Profiled with immunoSEQ multiplex PCR; TCRdb holds only in-frame clones, not every one. The sample shows roughly 320,000 clones, about nine tenths of them seen only once. The source material was peripheral blood. These receptors all come from a woman aged 50 to 60 with COVID-19, enrolled during active disease.

The chain joins TRBV6-5 to TRBJ2-5; possible D gene TRBD2, 6 bases. This CDR3 contains 15 residues. The V gene lost 0 bases and the J gene lost 5 bases, with 13 bases spanning the gap. Germline loops: CDR1 MNHEY, CDR2 SVGAGI. The CDR3 DNA is TGTGCCAGCAGTTACTCGATGACTAGTGGGGAGACCCAGTACTTC. This codes for CASSYSMTSGETQYF.

The rearrangement links TRBV4-2 to TRBJ1-3, with 12 bases identical to TRBD1. After removal of 1 base from V and 1 base from J, the junction contained 5 bases not matched to a gene. The CDR3 sequence is 18 residues long. Germline V gene lookup returns CDR1 LGHNA and CDR2 YNFKEQ. DNA of the CDR3: TGTGCCAGCAGCCAAGTCCAGGGACAGGGGGCTTCTGGAAACACCATATATTTT. This translates into CASSQVQGQGASGNTIYF.

This clone appeared a few times. The V and J genes are TRBV19 and TRBJ2-1, with 11 bases lining up with TRBD2. The CDR3 sequence is 16 residues long. The germline gives CDR1 LNHDA, CDR2 SQIVND (reference sequence). J lost 3 bases, V lost 7 bases, and 8 bases had no gene match. CDR3 residues: CASKLAGAGVYNEQFF. The CDR3 DNA is TGTGCCAGTAAACTAGCGGGAGCGGGGGTCTACAATGAGCAGTTCTTC. The full variable domain, in which reference TRBV19 and TRBJ2-1 provide the parts outside the CDR3, is DGGITQSPKYLFRKEGQNVTLSCEQNLNHDAMYWYRQDPGQGLRLIYYSQIVNDFQKGDIAEGYSVSREKKESFPLTVTSAQKNPTAFYLCASKLAGAGVYNEQFFGPGTRLTVL.

This clone has just one count. This rearrangement joins TRBV5-1 to TRBJ2-5; TRBD1 agrees at 8 bases. J gave up 3 bases and V 5 bases, and 12 bases lay outside the gene matches. CDR3 length: 16 amino acids. Per germline, CDR1 SGHRS and CDR2 YFSETQ. The CDR3 region has the DNA TGCGCCAGCAGTCCCGGGACAGGACCGGCTGAAGAGACCCAGTACTTC. It encodes CASSPGTGPAEETQYF. Combining the CDR3 with reference TRBV5-1 and TRBJ2-5 gives the whole variable domain KAGVTQTPRYLIKTRGQQVTLSCSPISGHRSVSWYQQTPGQGLQFLFEYFSETQRNKGNFPGRFSGRQFSNSRSEMNVSTLELGDSALYLCASSPGTGPAEETQYFGPGTRLLVL.

V gene TRBV5-1 combines with J gene TRBJ2-7; D gene uncertain. V lost 4 bases to trimming and J lost 2 bases, with 10 bases between them. This CDR3 is 13 amino acids long. CDR1 and CDR2 from the germline V gene are SGHRS and YFSETQ. CDR3 coding DNA: TGCGCCAGCAGCCGTGACGGAGCCTACGAGCAGTACTTC. Residues: CASSRDGAYEQYF.

The gene calls are TRBV30 and TRBJ2-1; TRBD2 agrees at 8 bases. The CDR3 runs 13 residues. Germline V lookup: CDR1 GTSNPN, CDR2 SVGIG (reference sequence). Unmatched junction bases numbered 5, after V lost 0 bases and J lost 10 bases. The CDR3 region is CAWSVAPSGEQFF. The CDR3 DNA follows: TGTGCCTGGAGTGTAGCGCCTAGCGGGGAGCAGTTCTTC.

Points on this clone: At the DNA level, this CDR3 is encoded by other sequences in the same sample as well. The genes are TRBV7-3 and TRBJ1-1; D remains unclear. Germline V gives CDR1 SGHTA, CDR2 FQGTGA. V shed 3 bases and J shed 3 bases, with 8 bases lying between them. The CDR3 has 13 amino acids. CDR3 sequence: CASSFSGDTEAFF. CDR3 coding DNA: TGTGCCAGCAGCTTTTCCGGGGACACTGAAGCTTTCTTT.

This clone has a single count. The chain has TRBV3-1 (or the pseudogene TRBV3-2) and TRBJ2-7; 8 nucleotides line up with TRBD2. Germline CDR1 is LGHDT and CDR2 is YNNKEL (reference sequence). CDR3 length: 15 amino acids. V was pared by 10 bases and J by 4 bases, with 15 bases of the junction left unmatched. CDR3 nucleotides: TGTGCCACCACCACGACAACTAGCGGAGCATACGAGCAGTACTTC. It yields the protein CATTTTTSGAYEQYF.

This clone was seen more than once but under ten times. The rearrangement uses TRBV18 and TRBJ1-6; maybe TRBD1 (5 bases). CDR1 and CDR2 from the germline V gene are KGHSH and LQKENI. The CDR3 extends over 13 amino acids. Trimming removed 2 bases at V and 7 bases at J, with 6 bases between. The chain's CDR3 is CASSPDRNSPLHF. CDR3 sequence (DNA): TGTGCCAGCTCACCAGACAGAAATTCACCCCTCCACTTT. The whole variable domain, filled in from reference TRBV18 and TRBJ1-6, reads NAGVMQNPRHLVRRRGQEARLRCSPMKGHSHVYWYRQLPEEGLKFMVYLQKENIIDESGMPKERFSAEFPKEGPSILRIQQVVRGDSAAYFCASSPDRNSPLHFGNGTRLTVT.

The chain recombines TRBV27 with TRBJ2-1, with 7 nucleotides matching TRBD2. J was trimmed by 6 bases and V by 3 bases; bases with no gene match: 14. The germline gives CDR1 MNHEY, CDR2 SMNVEV (reference sequence). This CDR3 has 17 amino acids. The CDR3 protein is CASSFGGGPFPINEQFF. CDR3 DNA: TGTGCCAGCAGTTTCGGGGGAGGGCCATTTCCGATCAATGAGCAGTTCTTC.

The chain combines TRBV19 with TRBJ1-2, with 10 bases aligning to TRBD1. This CDR3 spans 14 amino acids. The germline gives CDR1 LNHDA, CDR2 SQIVND (reference sequence). V was clipped by 5 bases and J by 8 bases; unmatched bases: 8. CDR3 region: CASSGLGQGLGYTF. CDR3 sequence (DNA): TGTGCCAGTAGTGGATTGGGACAGGGGTTGGGCTACACCTTC.

The chain joins TRBV12-5 to TRBJ2-1, with TRBD2 identical over 9 bases. Unmatched junction bases numbered 8, after V lost 5 bases and J lost 0 bases. Germline V gives CDR1 LGHNT, CDR2 FRNRAP. The CDR3 totals 17 residues. CDR3 nucleotide sequence: TGTGCTAGTGGTCCTCTCCTAGCGGGATCCTCCTACAATGAGCAGTTCTTC. Amino acid sequence: CASGPLLAGSSYNEQFF.

This chain links TRBV4-3 with TRBJ2-1, with 9 bases identical to TRBD2. V shed 2 bases, J shed 6 bases, and the junction held 8 bases outside the gene matches. Looked up from germline, CDR1 is LGHNA and CDR2 is YSLEER. CDR3 length equals 16 residues. The CDR3 loop reads CASSQKGREGTNEQFF. The CDR3 DNA reads TGCGCCAGCAGCCAAAAAGGGCGGGAGGGCACCAATGAGCAGTTCTTC.

The chain joins TRBV6-5 to TRBJ2-3; 10 nucleotides agree with TRBD2. The CDR3 contains 15 residues. V shed 5 bases, J shed 5 bases, and the junction held 7 bases outside the gene matches. Germline V CDR1 and CDR2: MNHEY, SVGAGI. The CDR3 bases are TGTGCCAGCAGTCGAACTAGCGGGACAATAGATACGCAGTATTTT. Translated: CASSRTSGTIDTQYF.

The chain employs TRBV10-1 and TRBJ2-3, with D hard to call. V was trimmed by 2 bases and J by 0 bases, leaving 9 bases between them. Germline V lookup: CDR1 WNHNN, CDR2 SYGVQD (reference sequence). The CDR3 is made up of 15 amino acids. The CDR3 spells CASSEPAGSTDTQYF. The CDR3 DNA reads as TGCGCCAGCAGTGAGCCAGCAGGTAGCACAGATACGCAGTATTTT.

In this sample, this clone turned up a few times. The chain combines TRBV7-9 with TRBJ1-6, with 7 nucleotides matching TRBD1. The CDR3 is 15 amino acids. With V trimmed by 6 bases and J by 8 bases, 10 bases remained unmatched. The germline V gene encodes CDR1 SEHNR and CDR2 FQNEAQ (reference sequence). The CDR3 DNA follows: TGTGCCAGCAGTCAATTTCAGGGGGTTGATTCACCCCTCCACTTT. Amino acid sequence: CASSQFQGVDSPLHF. Complete variable domain (other parts from reference TRBV7-9 and TRBJ1-6): DTGVSQNPRHKITKRGQNVTFRCDPISEHNRLYWYRQTLGQGPEFLTYFQNEAQLEKSRLLSDRFSAERPKGSFSTLEIQRTEQGDSAMYLCASSQFQGVDSPLHFGNGTRLTVT.

The chain recombines TRBV5-4 with TRBJ2-7; 9 bases are shared with TRBD2. After removal of 2 bases from V and 3 bases from J, the junction contained 6 bases not matched to a gene. Per germline, CDR1 SGHNT and CDR2 YYREEE (reference sequence). The CDR3 extends over 15 amino acids. Here the CDR3 DNA reads TGTGCCAGCAGCTTTAGCGGGAGTCTGGGCTACGAGCAGTACTTC. It is translated as CASSFSGSLGYEQYF.

Comments on this clone: The same CDR3 can be traced to other DNA sequences in this sample. The chain combines TRBV14 with TRBJ2-7; TRBD2 agrees at 13 bases. There are 15 residues in the CDR3. Trimming removed 4 bases from V and 2 bases from J; junction bases left unmatched: 2. Germline V CDR1 and CDR2: SGHDN, FVKESK. This chain's CDR3 is CASSPTSGRAYEQYF. The CDR3 DNA is TGTGCCAGCAGCCCCACTAGCGGGAGGGCCTACGAGCAGTACTTC.

The rearrangement uses TRBV24-1 and TRBJ2-1, with 10 bases matching TRBD1. The J segment lost 8 bases and the V segment lost 3 bases, leaving 9 bases of the junction unmatched. CDR3 length equals 16 residues. Germline V gene sequence: CDR1 KGHDR, CDR2 SFDVKD. The CDR3 loop reads CATSDPTGGLLDEQFF. In DNA form, the CDR3 reads TGTGCCACCAGTGATCCGACAGGGGGCCTCCTGGATGAGCAGTTCTTC.

This clone was counted between two and nine times. The rearrangement links TRBV7-8 to TRBJ1-3, with 10 bases lining up with TRBD1. Germline lookup yields CDR1 SGHVS and CDR2 FQNEAQ. The CDR3 is 22 residues long. With 2 bases clipped from V and 0 bases from J, the junction kept 19 bases outside the gene matches. The CDR3 nucleotides read TGTGCCAGCAGCTTATCCCCCGTCCGGGACAGGGGCACCCCCTACTCTGGAAACACCATATATTTT. Translating it yields CASSLSPVRDRGTPYSGNTIYF.

This chain connects TRBV7-8 to TRBJ2-5; TRBD2 agrees at 7 bases. V shed 4 bases and J 4 bases; nucleotides not matched to a gene: 9. Germline V lookup: CDR1 SGHVS, CDR2 FQNEAQ. The CDR3 runs 15 residues. The CDR3 loop reads CASSSGAGVGETQYF. DNA for the CDR3: TGTGCCAGCAGCTCTGGCGCGGGAGTTGGAGAGACCCAGTACTTC.

The rearrangement joins TRBV12-5 to TRBJ2-3, with D possibly matching TRBD1 (6 bases). Trimming shortened V by 4 bases and J by 0 bases, and 11 bases separated the two germline ends. This CDR3 spans 15 amino acids. Germline CDR1 LGHNT, CDR2 FRNRAP. The CDR3 reads CASGSGAPSTDTQYF. The CDR3 bases are TGTGCTAGTGGTTCAGGGGCCCCTAGCACAGATACGCAGTATTTT.

The sample holds one count of this clone. V and J are TRBV5-1 and TRBJ1-1, with 7 nucleotides matching TRBD1. CDR3 length equals 15 residues. Germline-derived CDR1 and CDR2 are SGHRS and YFSETQ. Losses at the gene ends were 3 bases for V and 4 bases for J; bases not matched to a gene: 9. CDR3 sequence reads: CASSSNRGSRTEAFF. CDR3 sequence (DNA): TGCGCCAGCAGCTCCAACAGGGGTAGTCGCACTGAAGCTTTCTTT.

CDR3 coding DNA: TGTGCCAGTAGTTCCGGAGGCCCCTACGAGCAGTACTTC. Its translation is CASSSGGPYEQYF. The V and J genes are TRBV19 and TRBJ2-7; possible D gene TRBD2, 5 bases. This CDR3 is 13 amino acids long. V was pared by 5 bases and J by 2 bases, with 10 bases between. Germline CDR1 reads LNHDA; CDR2 reads SQIVND (reference sequence).

The chain joins TRBV10-2 to TRBJ1-1; D perhaps matches TRBD1 (5 bases). This CDR3 comprises 16 residues. Trimming removed 2 bases from V and 2 bases from J, with 15 bases in between. Germline loops: CDR1 WSHSY, CDR2 SAAADI. CDR3 DNA: TGCGCCAGCAGTGAGATCCCAGACAGACCTAACACTGAAGCTTTCTTT. As protein: CASSEIPDRPNTEAFF.

The J gene is TRBJ2-1, the V gene TRBV5-5, with D possibly TRBD2 on 5 matching bases. CDR1 is SGHKS and CDR2 is YYEKEE in the germline V gene (reference sequence). There are 15 residues in the CDR3. Trimming pared 1 base from V and 9 bases from J, leaving 17 bases between. CDR3 nucleotides: TGTGCCAGCAGCTTGATACTAGTAGGTTTAGGTGAGCAGTTCTTC. The encoded protein is CASSLILVGLGEQFF.

This clone turned up a few times. V gene TRBV5-1 combines with J gene TRBJ2-2; TRBD2 matches 13 bases. The CDR3 spans 16 residues. V shed 0 bases and J 7 bases; nucleotides not matched to a gene: 3. Germline-derived CDR1 and CDR2 are SGHRS and YFSETQ. The CDR3 reads CASSLGLAGGHGELFF. The CDR3 nucleotides are TGCGCCAGCAGCTTGGGACTAGCGGGAGGTCACGGGGAGCTGTTTTTT.

This chain joins TRBV3-1 (or the pseudogene TRBV3-2) and TRBJ2-3; the match to TRBD1 covers 10 bases. CDR1 and CDR2 (germline): LGHDT, YNNKEL (reference sequence). This CDR3 has 16 amino acids. Losses at the gene ends were 4 bases for V and 2 bases for J; bases not matched to a gene: 6. CDR3 region: CASSRWDRGNTDTQYF. The CDR3 DNA follows: TGTGCCAGCAGCCGGTGGGACAGGGGTAACACAGATACGCAGTATTTT.

Here the CDR3 DNA reads TGTGCCAGCACCTTCGGGACAGTTTTGAGCACAGATACGCAGTATTTT. Protein: CASTFGTVLSTDTQYF. The chain has TRBV27 and TRBJ2-3, with 7 bases that match TRBD1. Germline V gene sequence: CDR1 MNHEY, CDR2 SMNVEV (reference sequence). This CDR3 comprises 16 residues. Germline trimming cut 7 bases from V and 0 bases from J; bases unmatched to any gene: 10.